The next 19 T cell receptor beta chains were all read from a single sample in a study. A single record per CDR3 protein comes from TCRdb applying MiXCR to the 5' RACE reads. Of some 64,000 distinct CDR3 sequences in the sample, less than 25% were seen once. Source material: memory CD4+ T cells sorted from a lymph node. Subset here: memory CD4+ T cells, CD4+CD45RO+CD25-. Source of these receptors: a female donor with breast cancer.

This clonotype was observed at least ten times. The chain combines TRBV7-2 with TRBJ1-1; D is unresolved. Trimming took off 3 bases at V and 7 bases at J, with 15 bases between the two ends. Germline CDR1 reads SGHTA; CDR2 reads FQGNSA. The CDR3 sequence is 14 residues long. The CDR3 DNA is TGTGCCAGCAGCTTTAGCGGCGGGGAGGGTGAAGCTTTCTTT. Amino acid sequence: CASSFSGGEGEAFF.

This clonotype was observed a handful of times. The chain joins TRBV5-1 to TRBJ2-7, with a possible D match to TRBD2 (5 bases). CDR3 length: 14 amino acids. Per the germline V gene, CDR1 is SGHRS and CDR2 is YFSETQ. Trimming stripped 6 bases from V and 0 bases from J, with 13 bases between. CDR3 protein: CASKSRDNSYEQYF. The CDR3 nucleotides read TGCGCCAGCAAAAGTCGGGATAACTCCTACGAGCAGTACTTC.

Written as DNA, the CDR3 is TGCGCCAGCTCCAATCTCACCCTGGGCACAGATACGCAGTATTTT. Amino acids: CASSNLTLGTDTQYF. The rearrangement joins TRBV5-1 to TRBJ2-3, with D hard to call. V was pared by 7 bases and J by 1 base, with 16 bases between. This CDR3 contains 15 residues. Germline V gene data show CDR1 as SGHRS and CDR2 as YFSETQ.

This chain joins TRBV20-1 and TRBJ2-1; tentatively, D is TRBD2 (5 bases). Germline assignment: CDR1 DFQATT and CDR2 SNEGSKA (reference sequence). Trimming removed 6 bases from V and 14 bases from J, with 17 bases in between. CDR3 length equals 11 residues. The CDR3 loop is CSAPVVRREFF. The CDR3 nucleotides are TGCAGTGCCCCAGTCGTGAGGCGGGAGTTCTTC.

This chain connects TRBV5-5 to TRBJ2-1; tentatively, D is TRBD1 or TRBD2 (5 bases each). The CDR3 is 16 residues long. Germline V gives CDR1 SGHKS, CDR2 YYEKEE (reference sequence). Trimming left V 3 bases short and J 7 bases short, with 20 bases between. The DNA of the CDR3 is TGTGCCAGCAGCTGGACCGGGGCACTCCCGGGAAATGAGCAGTTCTTC. It codes for CASSWTGALPGNEQFF.

This clonotype occurred many times. The chain has TRBV6-1 and TRBJ1-2, with D unclear. The CDR3 loop spans 14 amino acids. Trimming shortened V by 2 bases and J by 0 bases, and 7 bases separated the two germline ends. Germline V gene sequence: CDR1 MNHNS, CDR2 SASEGT. CDR3 loop: CASSELQSNYGYTF. The CDR3 DNA reads TGTGCCAGCAGTGAATTACAGTCTAACTATGGCTACACCTTC.

The rearrangement links TRBV29-1 to TRBJ2-3, with D possibly being TRBD2 (5 bases). V shed 4 bases and J shed 0 bases, with 8 bases lying between them. This CDR3 has 13 amino acids. Germline values: CDR1 SQVTM, CDR2 ANQGSEA. DNA for the CDR3: TGCAGCGTTGTGCCTAGCAGCACAGATACGCAGTATTTT. Amino acids: CSVVPSSTDTQYF.

This clonotype was counted only a few times. The chain employs TRBV6-1 and TRBJ1-2, with 10 bases lining up with TRBD1. V shed 3 bases and J 4 bases; nucleotides not matched to a gene: 5. The CDR3 is 15 amino acids. CDR1 and CDR2 (germline): MNHNS, SASEGT. CDR3 coding DNA: TGTGCCAGCAGTGACCCGGGACAGGGGAGCTATGGCTACACCTTC. This gives the protein CASSDPGQGSYGYTF.

The genes are TRBV9 and TRBJ2-2, with D unresolved. The V end was cut by 0 bases, the J end by 4 bases, with 13 bases between. Germline V gene lookup returns CDR1 SGDLS and CDR2 YYNGEE. CDR3 length: 16 amino acids. As DNA, the CDR3 is TGTGCCAGCAGCGTAGGGGTCGACCGTTCCACCGGGGAGCTGTTTTTT. This sequence encodes CASSVGVDRSTGELFF.

This clonotype was observed a handful of times. This chain connects TRBV24-1 to TRBJ2-3; D gene uncertain. Germline lookup yields CDR1 KGHDR and CDR2 SFDVKD. The CDR3 extends over 16 amino acids. V lost 4 bases and J 1 base, leaving 14 bases between the germline ends. The CDR3 is CATSDSDWRGTDTQYF. The CDR3 DNA reads as TGTGCCACCAGTGACTCCGACTGGAGAGGCACAGATACGCAGTATTTT.

This clonotype was seen more than once but under ten times. The chain combines TRBV20-1 with TRBJ2-1; maybe TRBD2 (6 bases). Germline V CDR1 and CDR2: DFQATT, SNEGSKA (reference sequence). The CDR3 sequence is 12 residues long. Trimming shortened V by 7 bases and J by 4 bases, and 11 bases separated the two germline ends. CDR3 sequence reads: CSGQREYNEQFF. CDR3 coding DNA: TGCAGTGGCCAACGGGAGTACAATGAGCAGTTCTTC.

A few counts support this clonotype. V is TRBV7-9 and J is TRBJ2-7; D tentatively reads TRBD1 or TRBD2 (5 bases each). Germline CDR1 reads SEHNR; CDR2 reads FQNEAQ (reference sequence). This CDR3 is 14 amino acids long. Deletions cut 2 bases from V and 7 bases from J, with 15 bases between. CDR3 sequence reads: CASSLSLPGQEQYF. Here the CDR3 DNA reads TGTGCCAGCAGCTTATCCCTTCCGGGGCAGGAGCAGTACTTC. The full variable domain, in which reference TRBV7-9 and TRBJ2-7 provide the parts outside the CDR3, is DTGVSQNPRHKITKRGQNVTFRCDPISEHNRLYWYRQTLGQGPEFLTYFQNEAQLEKSRLLSDRFSAERPKGSFSTLEIQRTEQGDSAMYLCASSLSLPGQEQYFGPGTRLTVT.

This clonotype has more than one count but fewer than ten. The chain uses TRBV5-1 and TRBJ2-3; D is perhaps TRBD1 (5 bases). This CDR3 is 13 amino acids long. CDR1 SGHRS and CDR2 YFSETQ come from the germline V gene. The V end was cut by 4 bases, the J end by 4 bases, with 10 bases between. CDR3 in amino acids: CASSAQASDTQYF. The CDR3, as DNA: TGCGCCAGCAGCGCACAGGCTTCAGATACGCAGTATTTT.

With respect to this clonotype: A clone one base away is much larger, so this may be a read error. The V and J genes are TRBV6-6 and TRBJ2-3, with D possibly matching TRBD2 (6 bases). The CDR3 sequence is 17 residues long. Germline CDR1 is MNHNY and CDR2 is SVGAGI (reference sequence). CDR3 in DNA: TGTGCCAGCCGTTACGGTCTGGGAGGTTCGCATGCAGATACGCAGTATTTT. It encodes CASRYGLGGSHADTQYF.

The chain links TRBV6-6 to TRBJ2-1; 7 bases are shared with TRBD2. Germline-derived CDR1 and CDR2 are MNHNY and SVGAGI (reference sequence). Trimming took 5 bases from V and 2 from J; bases not matched to a gene: 3. The CDR3 covers 14 residues. As DNA, the CDR3 is TGTGCCAGCAGTCCTAGCGGTACCTACAATGAGCAGTTCTTC. This translates into CASSPSGTYNEQFF.

Only a few counts were recorded for this clonotype. The chain couples TRBV5-1 to TRBJ1-1; D not certain. The V end was cut by 0 bases, the J end by 4 bases, with 7 bases between. The V gene's germline CDR1 is SGHRS and CDR2 YFSETQ. The CDR3 has 13 amino acids. CDR3 in amino acids: CASSLAGSTEAFF. The CDR3 DNA sequence: TGCGCCAGCAGCTTGGCAGGATCCACTGAAGCTTTCTTT.

This rearrangement joins TRBV6-1 to TRBJ1-1; D perhaps matches TRBD1 (6 bases). V was cut by 11 bases and J by 1 base, with 26 bases left in between. Germline V CDR1 and CDR2: MNHNS, SASEGT. The CDR3 has 17 residues. The CDR3 reads CAGPDGAGEDWNTEAFF. CDR3 DNA sequence: TGTGCCGGCCCCGACGGCGCAGGGGAGGATTGGAACACTGAAGCTTTCTTT.

Only a few counts were recorded for this clonotype. The chain links TRBV25-1 to TRBJ2-1; 9 nucleotides match TRBD1. The CDR3 consists of 15 residues. The trim removed 3 bases at V and 0 bases at J, leaving 0 bases unmatched. Germline assignment: CDR1 MGHDK and CDR2 SYGVNS. CDR3 bases: TGTGCCAGCAGTGAGGGACAGGGCTCCTACAATGAGCAGTTCTTC. It translates to CASSEGQGSYNEQFF.

This clonotype appeared many times. V gene TRBV10-3 combines with J gene TRBJ1-1, with 9 bases lining up with TRBD1. Germline CDR1 ENHRY, CDR2 SYGVKD. The V and J ends lost 7 bases and 2 bases, in that order; junction bases with no gene match: 5. The CDR3 covers 14 residues. Here the CDR3 DNA reads TGTGCCATCACCTCGGGACAGGGCAACACTGAAGCTTTCTTT. Its translation is CAITSGQGNTEAFF.